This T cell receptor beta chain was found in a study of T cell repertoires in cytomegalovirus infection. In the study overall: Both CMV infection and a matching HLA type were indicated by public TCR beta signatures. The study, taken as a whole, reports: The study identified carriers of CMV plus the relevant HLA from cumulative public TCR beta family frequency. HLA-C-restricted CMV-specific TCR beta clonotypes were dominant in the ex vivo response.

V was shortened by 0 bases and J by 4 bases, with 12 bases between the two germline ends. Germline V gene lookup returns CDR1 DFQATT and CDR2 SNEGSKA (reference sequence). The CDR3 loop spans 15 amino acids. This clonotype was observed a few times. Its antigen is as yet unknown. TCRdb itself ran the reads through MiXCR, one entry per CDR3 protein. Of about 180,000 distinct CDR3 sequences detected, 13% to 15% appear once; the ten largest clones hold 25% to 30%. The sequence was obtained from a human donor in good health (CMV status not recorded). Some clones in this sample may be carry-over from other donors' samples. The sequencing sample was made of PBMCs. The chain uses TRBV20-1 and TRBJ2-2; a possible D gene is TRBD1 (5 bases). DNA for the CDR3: TGCAGTGCTAGAGATCTCAGGGAAACCACCGGGGAGCTGTTTTTT. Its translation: CSARDLRETTGELFF.